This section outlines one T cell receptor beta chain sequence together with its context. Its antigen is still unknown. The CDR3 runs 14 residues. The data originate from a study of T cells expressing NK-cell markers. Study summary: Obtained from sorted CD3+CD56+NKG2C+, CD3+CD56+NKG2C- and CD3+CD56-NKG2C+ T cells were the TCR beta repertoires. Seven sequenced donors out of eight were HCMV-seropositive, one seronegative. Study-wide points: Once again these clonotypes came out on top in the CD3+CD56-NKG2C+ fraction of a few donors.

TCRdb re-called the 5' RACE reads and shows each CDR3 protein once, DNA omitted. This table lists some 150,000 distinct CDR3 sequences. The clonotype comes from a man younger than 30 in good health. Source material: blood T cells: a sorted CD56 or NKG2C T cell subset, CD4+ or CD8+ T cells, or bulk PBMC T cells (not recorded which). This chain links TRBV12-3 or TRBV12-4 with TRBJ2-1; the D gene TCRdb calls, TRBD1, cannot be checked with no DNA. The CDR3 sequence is CASRPYRGAHEQFF.